These T cell receptor beta chains were read from a single sample in a study of neoadjuvant anti-PD-1 for oral cavity cancer. Only in-frame clones appear in the TCRdb table, and some are missing; sequencing was by immunoSEQ multiplex PCR. The sample records about 42,000 clones, 65% to 85% being singletons. Specimen: PBMCs, collected after nivolumab (anti-PD-1) treatment. The receptors stem from a person aged 35-79 years with oral cavity squamous cell carcinoma. The CDR3 runs from the conserved cysteine through the conserved F or W.

V gene,CDR3 protein
TRBV10-1,CASSDPGQGSYEQYF
TRBV15,CATSTRQGYEQYF
TRBV5-1,CASGGALNTEAFF
TRBV5-5,CASSLSGTGLQPQHF
TRBV2,CASSEELTGGKNIQYF
TRBV5-6,CASSSEGNQPQHF
TRBV2,CASLLIPLNSETQYF
TRBV6-1,CASRLQGAWGTEAFF
TRBV30,CAWSPRAAPSGNTIYF
TRBV7-9,CASSLRGGSTYEQYF
TRBV20-1,CSASPDGEQYF
TRBV5-1,CASSLEGRDYNEQFF
TRBV2,CASSVGLAKNIQYF
TRBV30,CAWSSLGGNTIYF
TRBV14,CASSQDLSGGFQETQYF
TRBV11-2,CASSSQRGGEGYTF
TRBV18,CASSPIGSETQYF
TRBV5-1,CASSLGAGSYEQYF
TRBV6-1,CASRRRQGATDTQYF
TRBV27,CASTSRTGGKLGYTF
TRBV30,CAFGRPYSNQPQHF
TRBV21-1,CASSKARPRPKETQYF
TRBV7-9,CASTTVGRNTEAFF
TRBV19,CASSPGGGTEAFF
TRBV7-2,CASSPAAPEQYF
TRBV10-3,CAISGNYEQYF
TRBV5-1,CASHIAGGAREQYF
TRBV30,CAWSVQEDQPQHF
TRBV28,CASTVGDYGYTF
TRBV5-1,CASSLTLGDGYTF
TRBV11-2,CASSWTGAGEQYF
TRBV7-2,CASSLRQGSSPLHF
TRBV2,CASRAGVTGELFF
TRBV10-2,CASDLGWGSTEAFF
TRBV18,CASSPRQGASQPQHF
TRBV7-9,CASSSSSGQGGSPLHF
TRBV5-6,CASSFGTQGEQYF
TRBV5-1,CASSPGLAGVETQYF
TRBV5-1,CASSLEAGTGEKLFF
TRBV4-2,CASSQDSFSYGYTF
TRBV7-8,CASSRWNSPLHF
TRBV20-1,CSAVGGTQYF
TRBV7-6,CASSLGGGYEQYF
TRBV9,CASSVGEWEVYGYTF
TRBV2,CASSEEGTGANVLTF